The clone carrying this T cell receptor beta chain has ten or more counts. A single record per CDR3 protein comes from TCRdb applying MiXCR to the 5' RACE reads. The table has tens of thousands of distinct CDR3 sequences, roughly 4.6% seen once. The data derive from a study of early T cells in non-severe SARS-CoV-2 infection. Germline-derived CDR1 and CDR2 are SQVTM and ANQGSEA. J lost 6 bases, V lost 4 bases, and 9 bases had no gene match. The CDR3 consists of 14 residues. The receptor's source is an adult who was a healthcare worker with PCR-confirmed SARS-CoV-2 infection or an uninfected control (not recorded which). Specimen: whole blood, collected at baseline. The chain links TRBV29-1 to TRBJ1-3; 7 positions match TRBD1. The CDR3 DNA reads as TGCAGCGTTGCCACAGGGGCATTAGAAAACACCATATATTTT. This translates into CSVATGALENTIYF.